This entry describes one T cell receptor (beta chain). The data derive from a study of blood T cell repertoires in COVID-19. Across the whole study: Both acute and convalescent COVID-19 samples were obtained from the United States, Italy and Spain. PBMCs, B-cell-depleted T cells, or T cells provided the cDNA or gDNA that made up the material.

V was pared by 3 bases and J by 10 bases, with 12 bases of the junction left unmatched. The CDR3 loop spans 14 amino acids. From germline, CDR1 is DFQATT and CDR2 SNEGSKA (reference sequence). Original processing methods: Researchers report that nucleated cell counts were estimated from reference gene primer amplification. The assay was immunoSEQ multiplex PCR, and TCRdb's table has in-frame clones only and misses some. That table is the source of V, J and clone size, and D and trimming were worked out from the DNA. Altogether 110,000 to 150,000 clones are present, approximately 86% being singletons, with the ten largest covering 1.5% to 1.7%.

The chain joins TRBV20-1 to TRBJ2-7; 10 nucleotides align to TRBD1. The TCR originated in a woman in her sixties or seventies with acute or convalescent COVID-19. Source material: peripheral blood. The CDR3 DNA reads as TGCAGTGCTAGTCCGGGACAGGGGTTTGGGCATCAGTACTTC. Its protein is CSASPGQGFGHQYF.